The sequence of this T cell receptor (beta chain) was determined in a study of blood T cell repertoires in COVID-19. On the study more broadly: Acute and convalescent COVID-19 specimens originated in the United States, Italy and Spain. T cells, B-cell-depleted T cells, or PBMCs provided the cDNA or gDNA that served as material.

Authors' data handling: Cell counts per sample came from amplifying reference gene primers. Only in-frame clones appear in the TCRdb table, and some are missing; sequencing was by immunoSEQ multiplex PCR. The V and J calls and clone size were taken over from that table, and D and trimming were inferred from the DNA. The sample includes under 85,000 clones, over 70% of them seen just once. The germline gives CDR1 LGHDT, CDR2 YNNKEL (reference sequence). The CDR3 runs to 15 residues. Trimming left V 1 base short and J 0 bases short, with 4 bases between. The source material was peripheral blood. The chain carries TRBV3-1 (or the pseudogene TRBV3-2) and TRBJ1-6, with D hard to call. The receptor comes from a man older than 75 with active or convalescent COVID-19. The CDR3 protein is CASSQGGSYNSPLHF. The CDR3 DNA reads TGTGCCAGCAGCCAAGGAGGCTCCTATAATTCACCCCTCCACTTT.